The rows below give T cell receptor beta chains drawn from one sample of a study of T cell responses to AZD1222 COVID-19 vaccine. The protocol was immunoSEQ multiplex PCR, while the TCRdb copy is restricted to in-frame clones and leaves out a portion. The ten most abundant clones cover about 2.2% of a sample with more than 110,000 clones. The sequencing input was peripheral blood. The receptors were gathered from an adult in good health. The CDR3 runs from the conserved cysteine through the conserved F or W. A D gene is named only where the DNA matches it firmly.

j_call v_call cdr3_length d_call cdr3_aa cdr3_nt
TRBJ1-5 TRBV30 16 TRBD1 CAWSLGTDLSNQPQHF TGTGCCTGGAGTCTCGGGACAGACCTTAGCAATCAGCCCCAGCATTTT
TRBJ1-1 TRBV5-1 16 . CASSLVGPGMNTEAFF TGCGCCAGCAGCTTGGTCGGCCCAGGTATGAACACTGAAGCTTTCTTT
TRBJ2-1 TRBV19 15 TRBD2 CASSKASGGVNEQFF TGTGCCAGTAGTAAGGCTAGCGGGGGTGTCAATGAGCAGTTCTTC
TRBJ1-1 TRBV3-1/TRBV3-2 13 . CASSPDSLTEAFF TGTGCCAGCAGCCCCGACAGTTTAACTGAAGCTTTCTTT
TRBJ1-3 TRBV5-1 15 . CASSRWGARGNTIYF TGCGCCAGCTCCCGGTGGGGGGCGCGAGGAAACACCATATATTTT
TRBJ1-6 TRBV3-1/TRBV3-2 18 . CASSSGGGGTKSYSPLHF TGTGCCAGCAGCTCCGGAGGGGGGGGCACGAAATCTTATTCACCCCTCCACTTT
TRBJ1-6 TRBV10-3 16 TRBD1 CAISELPGTANSPLHF TGTGCCATCAGTGAACTCCCCGGGACAGCCAATTCACCCCTCCACTTT
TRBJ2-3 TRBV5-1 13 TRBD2 CASSSGGADTQYF TGCGCCAGCAGCTCGGGAGGCGCAGATACGCAGTATTTT
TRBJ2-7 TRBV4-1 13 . CASSLALVYEQYF TGCGCCAGCAGCCTTGCCCTAGTCTACGAGCAGTACTTC
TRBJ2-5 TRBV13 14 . CASSFWAGEETQYF TGTGCCAGCAGCTTCTGGGCAGGAGAAGAGACCCAGTACTTC
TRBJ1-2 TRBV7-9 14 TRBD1 CASSFGGTGYGYTF TGTGCCAGCAGCTTTGGGGGGACAGGGTATGGCTACACCTTC
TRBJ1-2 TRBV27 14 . CASSSHGTFYGYTF TGTGCCAGCAGTTCACACGGGACTTTCTATGGCTACACCTTC
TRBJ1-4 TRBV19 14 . CASSINMFSSNWVF TGTGCCAGTAGTATAAACATGTTTTCCTCAAACTGGGTTTTT
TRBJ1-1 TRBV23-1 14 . CASSPGKRGGEAFF TGCGCCAGCAGCCCGGGTAAGAGGGGGGGTGAAGCTTTCTTT
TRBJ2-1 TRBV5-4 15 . CASSLDTLRYNEQFF TGTGCCAGCAGCTTGGACACCTTGAGATACAATGAGCAGTTCTTC
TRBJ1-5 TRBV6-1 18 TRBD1 CASSGTGGLIGRNQPQHF TGTGCCAGCAGTGGGACAGGGGGCCTTATAGGGCGCAATCAGCCCCAGCATTTT
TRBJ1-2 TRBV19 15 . CASIPGRGMGYGYTF TGTGCCAGTATCCCCGGGCGGGGGATGGGCTATGGCTACACCTTC
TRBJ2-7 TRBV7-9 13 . CASSLARLSEQYF TGTGCCAGCAGCTTAGCGCGGCTATCCGAGCAGTACTTC
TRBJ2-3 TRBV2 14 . CASRGGASTDTQYF TGTGCCAGCAGAGGTGGAGCTAGCACAGATACGCAGTATTTT
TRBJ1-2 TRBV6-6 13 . CASSIPGPYGYTF TGTGCCAGCAGTATCCCGGGGCCCTATGGCTACACCTTC
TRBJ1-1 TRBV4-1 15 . CASSQEETMNTEAFF TGCGCCAGCAGCCAAGAAGAAACAATGAACACTGAAGCTTTCTTT
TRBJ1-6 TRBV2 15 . CASRGRGGVNSPLHF TGTGCCAGCCGGGGGCGGGGTGGGGTTAATTCACCCCTCCACTTT
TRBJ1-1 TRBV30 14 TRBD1 CAWSGAGGITEAFF TGTGCCTGGAGTGGGGCAGGGGGCATAACTGAAGCTTTCTTT
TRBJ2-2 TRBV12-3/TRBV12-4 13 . CASSIRGPGELFF TGTGCCAGCAGCATCAGGGGTCCCGGGGAGCTGTTTTTT
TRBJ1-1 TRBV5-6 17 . CASSFGDPGRLNTEAFF TGTGCCAGCAGCTTTGGAGATCCGGGACGGCTGAACACTGAAGCTTTCTTT
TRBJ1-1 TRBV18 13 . CASSLDGDTEAFF TGTGCCAGCTCTCTGGACGGGGACACTGAAGCTTTCTTT
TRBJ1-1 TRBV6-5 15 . CASSPTRVGSTEAFF TGTGCCAGCAGTCCAACCAGGGTAGGTAGCACTGAAGCTTTCTTT
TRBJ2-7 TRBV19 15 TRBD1 CASSIGDRGFDEQYF TGTGCCAGTAGTATAGGGGACAGGGGTTTCGACGAGCAGTACTTC
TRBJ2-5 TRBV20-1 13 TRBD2 CSASLAGKETQYF TGCAGTGCTAGTTTAGCGGGGAAAGAGACCCAGTACTTC
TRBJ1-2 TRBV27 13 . CASSPGRGYGYTF TGTGCCAGCAGCCCCGGGAGAGGCTATGGCTACACCTTC
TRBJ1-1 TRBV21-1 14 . CASSKASRDTEAFF TGTGCCAGCAGCAAAGCGAGTAGGGACACTGAAGCTTTCTTT
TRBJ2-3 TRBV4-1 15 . CASGLGDWGADTQYF TGCGCCAGCGGCCTGGGGGACTGGGGGGCAGATACGCAGTATTTT
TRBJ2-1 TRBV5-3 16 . CARSLLRGPSYNEQFF TGTGCCAGAAGCTTGTTGCGCGGACCCTCCTACAATGAGCAGTTCTTC
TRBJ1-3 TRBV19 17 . CASRSLGLTSSGNTIYF TGTGCCAGTAGAAGCCTGGGACTGACAAGCTCTGGAAACACCATATATTTT
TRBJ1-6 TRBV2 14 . CASSDRPANSPLHF TGTGCCAGCAGTGATAGGCCGGCGAATTCACCCCTCCACTTT
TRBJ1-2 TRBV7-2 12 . CASSLDSYGYTF TGTGCCAGCAGCCTGGACAGCTATGGCTACACCTTC
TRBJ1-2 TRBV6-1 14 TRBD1 CASSEQGDLYGYTF TGTGCCAGCAGTGAACAGGGGGACCTCTATGGCTACACCTTC
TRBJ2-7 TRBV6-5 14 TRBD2 CASRGTSGPYEQYF TGTGCCAGCCGGGGGACTAGCGGCCCCTACGAGCAGTACTTC
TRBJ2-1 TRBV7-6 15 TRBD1 CASSRSQGPYNEQFF TGTGCCAGCAGCAGATCACAGGGGCCGTACAATGAGCAGTTCTTC
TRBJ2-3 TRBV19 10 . CASSTDTQYF TGTGCCAGTAGCACAGATACGCAGTATTTT
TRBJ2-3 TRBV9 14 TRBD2 CASSVGGSGDTQYF TGTGCCAGCAGCGTAGGAGGTAGCGGGGATACGCAGTATTTT
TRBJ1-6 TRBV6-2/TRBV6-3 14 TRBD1 CASSFRDSNSPLHF TGTGCCAGCAGTTTCCGGGACAGCAATTCACCCCTCCACTTT
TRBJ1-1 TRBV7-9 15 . CASSLPGRPDTEAFF TGTGCCAGCAGCCTCCCCGGACGCCCGGACACTGAAGCTTTCTTT
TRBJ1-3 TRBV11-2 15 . CASSLTSGVGNTIYF TGTGCCAGCAGCCTCACGTCAGGGGTCGGAAACACCATATATTTT
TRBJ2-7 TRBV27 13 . CASSYRASYEQYF TGTGCCAGCAGTTACCGGGCCAGCTACGAGCAGTACTTC
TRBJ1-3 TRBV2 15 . CASSKDIISGNTIYF TGTGCCAGCAGCAAGGACATAATCTCTGGAAACACCATATATTTT
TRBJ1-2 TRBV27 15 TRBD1 CASSPSGTGVYGYTF TGTGCCAGCAGTCCCTCCGGGACAGGGGTCTATGGCTACACCTTC
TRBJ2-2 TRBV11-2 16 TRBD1 CASSLWGTGNTGELFF TGTGCCAGCAGCTTATGGGGGACAGGGAACACCGGGGAGCTGTTTTTT
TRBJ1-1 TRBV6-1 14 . CASSELVLVAEAFF TGTGCCAGCAGTGAATTGGTCCTGGTCGCTGAAGCTTTCTTT
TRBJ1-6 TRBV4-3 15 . CASSQGQTNNSPLHF TGCGCCAGCAGCCAAGGACAGACTAATAATTCACCCCTCCACTTT
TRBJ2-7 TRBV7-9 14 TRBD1 CASSLVGDSYEQYF TGTGCCAGCAGCTTAGTTGGGGACAGCTACGAGCAGTACTTC
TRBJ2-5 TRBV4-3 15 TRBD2 CASSQAPSGEETQYF TGCGCCAGCAGCCAAGCCCCTAGCGGGGAAGAGACCCAGTACTTC
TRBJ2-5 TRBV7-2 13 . CASRWTREETQYF TGTGCCAGCAGATGGACCAGGGAAGAGACCCAGTACTTC
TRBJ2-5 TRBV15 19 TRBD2 CATSRIYSGGTLNKETQYF TGTGCCACCAGCAGGATATATAGCGGGGGGACTCTTAACAAAGAGACCCAGTACTTC
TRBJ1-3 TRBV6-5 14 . CASSYGGSGNTIYF TGTGCCAGCAGTTACGGAGGTTCTGGAAACACCATATATTTT